A single sample is the source of the 3 T cell receptor beta chains below, sequenced in a study of shared clonotypes between healthy human individuals. Generated by immunoSEQ multiplex PCR, the TCRdb table keeps only in-frame clones and is missing some. This sample has approximately 2.3 million clones; approximately 93% occur once, and the top ten carry 0.39%. Input material: naive CD4+ T cells from PBMCs. Sample subset: CD45RA+ positively selected. Source of these receptors: a man between 18 and 35 years old in good health. Some clones in this sample may be carry-over from other donors' samples.

The rearrangement links TRBV4-2 to TRBJ2-7, with 7 bases fitting TRBD2. The CDR3 has 15 amino acids. Germline V gene lookup returns CDR1 LGHNA and CDR2 YNFKEQ. V trimming: 3 bases; J trimming: 2 bases; junction bases outside the gene matches: 7. The CDR3 here is CASSQTPGGPYEQYF. The CDR3 bases are TGTGCCAGCAGCCAGACCCCGGGAGGTCCCTACGAGCAGTACTTC.

The rearrangement joins TRBV5-1 to TRBJ2-5, with D possibly TRBD2 on 5 matching bases. CDR3 length equals 12 residues. V was cut by 7 bases and J by 5 bases, with 12 bases left in between. CDR1 and CDR2 from the germline V gene are SGHRS and YFSETQ. CDR3 protein: CASGLSLETQYF. CDR3 nucleotides: TGCGCCAGCGGACTTTCCTTGGAGACCCAGTACTTC.

The J gene is TRBJ2-1, the V gene TRBV5-4, with a tentative D call TRBD1 (6 bases). The germline gives CDR1 SGHNT, CDR2 YYREEE (reference sequence). CDR3 size: 16 residues. V lost 3 bases to trimming and J lost 2 bases, with 15 bases between them. The CDR3 DNA is TGTGCCAGCAGCTCCGGACAGATCCCTCCCTACAATGAGCAGTTCTTC. This translates into CASSSGQIPPYNEQFF.